These T cell receptor beta chains were read from a single sample in a study of shared clonotypes between healthy human individuals. The assay was immunoSEQ multiplex PCR, and TCRdb's table has in-frame clones only and misses some. The sample holds about 680,000 clones, 72% seen once. The sample taken for sequencing was memory CD4+ T cells sorted from blood. These receptors all come from a woman under 40 in good health. Both conserved end residues are part of each CDR3. D genes are given only for firm matches. Not every row has a clone size; where given, it reads once, few, many or a size class.

J | D | size | V | DNA | CDR3
TRBJ1-4 | - | few | TRBV5-1 | TGCGCCAGCAGCTTGGCCCAGCACCGAAGTGGTGAAAAACTGTTTTTT | CASSLAQHRSGEKLFF
TRBJ1-3 | - | once | TRBV6-6 | TGTGCCAGCAGTTACGTTCAGGGGCCCCGAAACACCATATATTTT | CASSYVQGPRNTIYF
TRBJ2-3 | - | - | TRBV15 | TGTGCCACCAGCAGAGATAGATCACCAGGCAATACGCAGTATTTT | CATSRDRSPGNTQYF
TRBJ2-2 | - | - | TRBV4-1 | TGCGCCAGCAGCCGACCGCAGGGGAACACCGGGGAGCTGTTTTTT | CASSRPQGNTGELFF
TRBJ2-7 | TRBD1 | - | TRBV27 | TGTGCCAGCAGTTTACGGGGCAGGGGGACATCCTACGAGCAGTACTTC | CASSLRGRGTSYEQYF
TRBJ2-5 | - | - | TRBV9 | TGTGCCAGCAGCCAAGCGATGCCTATCGTGACCCAGTACTTC | CASSQAMPIVTQYF
TRBJ1-1 | TRBD1 | - | TRBV28 | TGTGCCAGCAGTTCCCTCGACAGGGAAGTAGCTTTCTTT | CASSSLDREVAFF
TRBJ2-2 | TRBD2 | - | TRBV11-3 | TGTGCCAGCAGCTTAGGGGGTAGCGGGACCGGGGAGCTGTTTTTT | CASSLGGSGTGELFF
TRBJ2-7 | TRBD1 | - | TRBV27 | TGTGCCAGCAGTTTTGATTTGACAGGGGCCTACGAGCAGTACTTC | CASSFDLTGAYEQYF
TRBJ2-7 | - | - | TRBV28 | TGTGCCAGCAGTTTTCTCGGGACCGATCGTCGGGAGCAGTACTTC | CASSFLGTDRREQYF
TRBJ2-1 | TRBD2 | - | TRBV4-1 | TGCGCCAGCAGCCAAGATCGGGATAGCGGGAGCTACGATGAGCAGTTCTTC | CASSQDRDSGSYDEQFF
TRBJ2-7 | - | once | TRBV7-2 | TGTGCCAGCAGCTTAGCCCTGGGGGGCACGGCCTACGAGCAGTACTTC | CASSLALGGTAYEQYF
TRBJ2-2 | TRBD2 | few | TRBV5-1 | TGCGCCAGCAGTTGGACTAGCGGGAGCCCCGGGGAGCTGTTTTTT | CASSWTSGSPGELFF
TRBJ2-5 | - | few | TRBV2 | TGTGCCAGCAGTGACCCGCCAGGGGGGAAAGAGACCCAGTACTTC | CASSDPPGGKETQYF
TRBJ2-3 | - | - | TRBV4-1 | TGCGCCAGCAGCCAAGATGGTCGGACACGGAGCACAGATACGCAGTATTTT | CASSQDGRTRSTDTQYF
TRBJ2-1 | - | - | TRBV19 | TGTGCCAGTAGTAGACAGGTATTTCTAGACAATGAGCAGTTCTTC | CASSRQVFLDNEQFF
TRBJ2-7 | TRBD2 | - | TRBV7-9 | TGTGCCAGCAACATAGCGGGAGGCTCCGAGCAGTACTTC | CASNIAGGSEQYF
TRBJ2-7 | TRBD1 | - | TRBV28 | TGTGCCAGCAGTACACCCGGACAGGCTGTGAACTACGAGCAGTACTTC | CASSTPGQAVNYEQYF
TRBJ2-5 | TRBD1 | few | TRBV7-9 | TGTGCCAGCCGGGACAGGGGGAATTACGGGACCCAGTACTTC | CASRDRGNYGTQYF
TRBJ1-1 | - | - | TRBV6-5 | TGTGCCAGCAGTTACTCATGGGGCAGGGAAGAAGCTTTCTTT | CASSYSWGREEAFF
TRBJ1-5 | - | - | TRBV2 | TGTGCCAGCAGTGTGGGGGGCAATCAGCCCCAGCATTTT | CASSVGGNQPQHF
TRBJ1-4 | TRBD1 | once | TRBV7-9 | TGTGCCAGCAGCCGAGGGACAGAGGACGTTGAAAAACTGTTTTTT | CASSRGTEDVEKLFF
TRBJ1-1 | - | - | TRBV2 | TGTGCCAGCAGTGAATTGATAGGGAACACTGAAGCTTTCTTT | CASSELIGNTEAFF
TRBJ1-2 | - | - | TRBV5-1 | TGCGCCAGCAGCTTGGACGCCGAGGGTTATGGCTACACCTTC | CASSLDAEGYGYTF
TRBJ2-7 | TRBD2 | - | TRBV18 | TGTGCCAGCTCACTCCTAGCGGCCGAGCAGTACTTC | CASSLLAAEQYF
TRBJ1-5 | - | - | TRBV18 | TGTGCCAGCTCACATGCGGGCCTGAGGAATCAGCCCCAGCATTTT | CASSHAGLRNQPQHF
TRBJ2-7 | - | - | TRBV7-9 | TGTGCCAGCAGCTTCCACGGAACCTACGAGCAGTACTTC | CASSFHGTYEQYF
TRBJ2-3 | - | once | TRBV6-1 | TGTGCCAGTGAAAATGGGGATACGCAGTATTTT | CASENGDTQYF
TRBJ2-1 | - | - | TRBV7-6 | TGTGCCAGCAGCTTATCCCAGGGACCATCCCATGAGCAGTTCTTC | CASSLSQGPSHEQFF
TRBJ2-7 | - | once | TRBV2 | TGTGCCAGCAGTGAGGTGACGGAAGCCTACGAGCAGTACTTC | CASSEVTEAYEQYF
TRBJ2-5 | - | - | TRBV4-1 | TGCGCCAGCAGCCAGACCGGGACGGGCTTAGGGGAGACCCAGTACTTC | CASSQTGTGLGETQYF
TRBJ2-3 | TRBD2 | - | TRBV27 | TGTGCCAGCAGTTCATATAGCGGGGTCGGCACAGATACGCAGTATTTT | CASSSYSGVGTDTQYF
TRBJ1-4 | TRBD1 | few | TRBV7-9 | TGTGCCAGCAGCTTAAGGGACAGGGACCGGAGGTCAAAACTGTTTTTT | CASSLRDRDRRSKLFF
TRBJ1-1 | - | many | TRBV11-2 | TGTGCCAGCAGCAACGGGGGGGTAGCTGAAGCTTTCTTT | CASSNGGVAEAFF
TRBJ2-7 | - | - | TRBV5-6 | TGTGCCAGCAGCTTGGGGCCACGGCCCGAGCAGTACTTC | CASSLGPRPEQYF
TRBJ1-1 | - | - | TRBV7-7 | TGTGCCAGCAGCCCCGGAGGGATCAACACTGAAGCTTTCTTT | CASSPGGINTEAFF
TRBJ2-2 | TRBD2 | - | TRBV19 | TGTGCCAGTAGTTCGACTAGCGGGAGAACCGGGGAGCTGTTTTTT | CASSSTSGRTGELFF
TRBJ1-5 | - | - | TRBV28 | TGTGCCAGCAGCCCCTCCTATGTCGGGCAGCCCCAGCATTTT | CASSPSYVGQPQHF
TRBJ1-3 | - | once | TRBV30 | TGTGCCTGGAAGACGGGAAACTCTGGAAACACCATATATTTT | CAWKTGNSGNTIYF
TRBJ2-7 | TRBD1 | - | TRBV4-1 | TGCGCCAGCAGCCAAGCCGGGACAGGGAGTTATGAGCAGTACTTC | CASSQAGTGSYEQYF
TRBJ2-2 | - | - | TRBV18 | TGTGCCAGCTCACCATTGAACACCGGGGAGCTGTTTTTT | CASSPLNTGELFF
TRBJ2-1 | - | - | TRBV6-5 | TGTGCCAGCAGTCGCACTCGCTACAATGAGCAGTTCTTC | CASSRTRYNEQFF